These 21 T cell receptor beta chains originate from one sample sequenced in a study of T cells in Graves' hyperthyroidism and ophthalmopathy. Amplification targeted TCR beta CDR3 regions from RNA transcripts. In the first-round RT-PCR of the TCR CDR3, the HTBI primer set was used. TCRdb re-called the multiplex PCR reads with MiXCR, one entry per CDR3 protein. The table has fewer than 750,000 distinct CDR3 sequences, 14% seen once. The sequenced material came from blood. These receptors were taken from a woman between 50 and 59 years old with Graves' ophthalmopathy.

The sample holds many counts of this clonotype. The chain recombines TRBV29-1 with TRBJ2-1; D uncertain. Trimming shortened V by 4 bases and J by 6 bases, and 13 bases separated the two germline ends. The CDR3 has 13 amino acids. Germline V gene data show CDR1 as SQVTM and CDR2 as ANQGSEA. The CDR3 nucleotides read TGCAGCGTTGGCCAAGTACTCGGCAATGAGCAGTTCTTC. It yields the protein CSVGQVLGNEQFF.

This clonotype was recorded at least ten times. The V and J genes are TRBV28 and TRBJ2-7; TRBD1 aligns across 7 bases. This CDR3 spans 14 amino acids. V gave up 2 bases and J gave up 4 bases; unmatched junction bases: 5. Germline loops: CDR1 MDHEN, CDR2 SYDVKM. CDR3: CASSLRYRGYEQYF. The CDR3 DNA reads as TGTGCCAGCAGTTTAAGGTACAGGGGTTACGAGCAGTACTTC.

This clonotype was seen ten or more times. This chain's CDR3 is CSVRDGGVYNEQFF. The CDR3 nucleotides are TGCAGCGTGAGAGACGGAGGTGTCTACAATGAGCAGTTCTTC. The rearrangement joins TRBV29-1 to TRBJ2-1; a possible D gene is TRBD2 (5 bases). The V and J ends lost 6 bases and 3 bases respectively, with 15 bases between them. There are 14 residues in the CDR3. Per germline, CDR1 SQVTM and CDR2 ANQGSEA.

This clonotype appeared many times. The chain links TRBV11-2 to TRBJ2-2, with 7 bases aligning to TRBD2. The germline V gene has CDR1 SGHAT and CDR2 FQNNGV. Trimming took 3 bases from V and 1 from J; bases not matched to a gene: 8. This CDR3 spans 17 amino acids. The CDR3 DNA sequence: TGTGCCAGCAGCTTGAATCGGGGCGGGGGGAACACCGGGGAGCTGTTTTTT. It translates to CASSLNRGGGNTGELFF. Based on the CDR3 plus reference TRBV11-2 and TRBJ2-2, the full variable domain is EAGVAQSPRYKIIEKRQSVAFWCNPISGHATLYWYQQILGQGPKLLIQFQNNGVVDDSQLPKDRFSAERLKGVDSTLKIQPAKLEDSAVYLCASSLNRGGGNTGELFFGEGSRLTVL.

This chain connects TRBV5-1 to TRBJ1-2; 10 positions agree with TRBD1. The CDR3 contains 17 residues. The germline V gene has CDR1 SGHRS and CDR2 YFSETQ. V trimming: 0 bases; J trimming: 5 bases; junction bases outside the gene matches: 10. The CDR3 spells CASSLGDRGLLLYGYTF. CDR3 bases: TGCGCCAGCAGCTTGGGGGACAGGGGACTCCTGTTGTATGGCTACACCTTC.

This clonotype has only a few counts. CDR3 in DNA: TGTGCCAGCACCGCCCTAAGCGGCCAGCCCCAGCATTTT. This gives the protein CASTALSGQPQHF. The chain employs TRBV6-2 or TRBV6-3 and TRBJ1-5; the D is unclear. Germline V gene sequence: CDR1 MNHEY, CDR2 SVGEGT. This CDR3 contains 13 residues. Trimming cost V 7 bases and J 7 bases, with 14 bases left between them.

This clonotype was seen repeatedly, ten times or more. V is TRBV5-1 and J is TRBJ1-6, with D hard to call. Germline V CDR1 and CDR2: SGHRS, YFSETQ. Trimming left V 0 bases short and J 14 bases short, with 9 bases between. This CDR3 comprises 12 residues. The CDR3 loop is CASSLEGPTLHF. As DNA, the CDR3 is TGCGCCAGCAGCTTGGAGGGTCCGACCCTCCACTTT.

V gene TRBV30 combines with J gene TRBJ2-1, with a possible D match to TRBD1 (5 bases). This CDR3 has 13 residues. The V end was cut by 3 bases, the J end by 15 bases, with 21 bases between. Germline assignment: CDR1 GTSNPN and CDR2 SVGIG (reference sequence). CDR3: CAWRAYQGWVPFF. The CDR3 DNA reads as TGTGCCTGGAGGGCATACCAGGGTTGGGTCCCGTTCTTC.

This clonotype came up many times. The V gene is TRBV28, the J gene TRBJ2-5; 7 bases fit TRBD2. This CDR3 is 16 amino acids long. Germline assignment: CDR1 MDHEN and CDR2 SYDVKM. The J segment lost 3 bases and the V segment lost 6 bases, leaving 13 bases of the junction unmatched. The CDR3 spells CASRITGAAGEETQYF. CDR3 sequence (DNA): TGTGCCAGCAGAATTACTGGGGCTGCGGGAGAAGAGACCCAGTACTTC.

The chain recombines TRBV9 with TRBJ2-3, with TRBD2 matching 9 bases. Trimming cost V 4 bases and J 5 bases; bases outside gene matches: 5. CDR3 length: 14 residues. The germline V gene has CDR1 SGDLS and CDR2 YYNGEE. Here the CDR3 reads CASSPGTSLDTQYF. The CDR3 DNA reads TGTGCCAGCAGCCCAGGGACTAGCTTAGATACGCAGTATTTT. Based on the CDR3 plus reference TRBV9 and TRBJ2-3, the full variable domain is DSGVTQTPKHLITATGQRVTLRCSPRSGDLSVYWYQQSLDQGLQFLIQYYNGEERAKGNILERFSAQQFPDLHSELNLSSLELGDSALYFCASSPGTSLDTQYFGPGTRLTVL.

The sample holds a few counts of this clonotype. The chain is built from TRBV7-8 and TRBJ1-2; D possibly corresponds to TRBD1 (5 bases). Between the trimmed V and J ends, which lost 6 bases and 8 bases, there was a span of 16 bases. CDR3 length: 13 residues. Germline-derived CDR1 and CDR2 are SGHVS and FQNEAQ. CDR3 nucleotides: TGTGCCAGCAGTTACTCAGGGTCGGAAGGCTACACCTTC. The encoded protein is CASSYSGSEGYTF.

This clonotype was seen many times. The CDR3 nucleotides read TGTGCCAGCAGCGTAGAAGTGGGCAGGGGACCCTACGAGCAGTACTTC. Residues: CASSVEVGRGPYEQYF. This sequence joins TRBV9 and TRBJ2-7; tentatively, D is TRBD1 (6 bases). This CDR3 region has 16 residues. Germline CDR1 is SGDLS and CDR2 is YYNGEE. The germline V and J ends were trimmed by 0 bases and 2 bases, with 15 bases remaining between them.

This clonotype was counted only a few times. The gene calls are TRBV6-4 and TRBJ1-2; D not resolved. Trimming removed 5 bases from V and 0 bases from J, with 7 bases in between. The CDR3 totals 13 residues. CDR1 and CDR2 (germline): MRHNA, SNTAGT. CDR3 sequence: CASSTPSNYGYTF. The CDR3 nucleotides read TGTGCCAGCAGTACCCCATCTAACTATGGCTACACCTTC.

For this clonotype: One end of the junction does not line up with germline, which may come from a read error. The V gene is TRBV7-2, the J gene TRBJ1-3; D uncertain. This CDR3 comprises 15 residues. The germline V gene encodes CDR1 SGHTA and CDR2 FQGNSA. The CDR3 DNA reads TGTGCCAACAGCTACATACATCGGCTTGGAAACACCATATATTTT. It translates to CANSYIHRLGNTIYF.

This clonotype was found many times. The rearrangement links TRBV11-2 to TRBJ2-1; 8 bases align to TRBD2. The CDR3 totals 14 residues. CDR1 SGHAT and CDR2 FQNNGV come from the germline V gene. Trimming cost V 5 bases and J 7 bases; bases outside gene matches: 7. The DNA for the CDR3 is TGTGCCAGCAGCAAAGAGCGGGAGTATAATGAGCAGTTCTTC. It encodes CASSKEREYNEQFF.

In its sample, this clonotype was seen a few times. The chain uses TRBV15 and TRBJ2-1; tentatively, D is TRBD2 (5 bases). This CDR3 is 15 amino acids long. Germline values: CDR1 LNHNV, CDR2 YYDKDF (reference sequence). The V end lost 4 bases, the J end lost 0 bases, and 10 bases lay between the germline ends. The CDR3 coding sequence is TGTGCCACCAGCACGGGATTTCGCTCCTACAATGAGCAGTTCTTC. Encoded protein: CATSTGFRSYNEQFF.

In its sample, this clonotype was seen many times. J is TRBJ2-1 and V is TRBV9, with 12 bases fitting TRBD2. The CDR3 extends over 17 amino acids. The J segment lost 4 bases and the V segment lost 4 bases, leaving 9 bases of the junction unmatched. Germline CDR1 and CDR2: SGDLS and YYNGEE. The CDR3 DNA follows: TGTGCCAGCAGCCCTCGGCTAGCGGGAGGGCCTTACAATGAGCAGTTCTTC. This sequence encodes CASSPRLAGGPYNEQFF.

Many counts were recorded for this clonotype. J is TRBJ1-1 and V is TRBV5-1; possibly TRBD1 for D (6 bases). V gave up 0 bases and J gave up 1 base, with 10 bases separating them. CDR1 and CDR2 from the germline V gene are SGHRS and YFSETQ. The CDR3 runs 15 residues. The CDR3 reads CASSLEGGQNTEAFF. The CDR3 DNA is TGCGCCAGCAGCTTGGAGGGGGGACAGAACACTGAAGCTTTCTTT.

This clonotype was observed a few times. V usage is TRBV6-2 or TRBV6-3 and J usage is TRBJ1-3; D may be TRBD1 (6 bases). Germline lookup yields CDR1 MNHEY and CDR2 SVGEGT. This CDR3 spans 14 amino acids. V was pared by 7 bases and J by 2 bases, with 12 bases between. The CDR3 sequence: CASTSRDTGNTIYF. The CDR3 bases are TGTGCCAGCACCTCCCGGGACACTGGAAACACCATATATTTT.

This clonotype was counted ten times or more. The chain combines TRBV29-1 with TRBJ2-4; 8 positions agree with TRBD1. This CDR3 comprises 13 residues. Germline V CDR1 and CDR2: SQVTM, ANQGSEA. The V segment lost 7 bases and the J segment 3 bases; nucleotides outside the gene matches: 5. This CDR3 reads CSAGQGLKNIQYF. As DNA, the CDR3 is TGCAGCGCCGGACAGGGCCTCAAAAACATTCAGTACTTC.

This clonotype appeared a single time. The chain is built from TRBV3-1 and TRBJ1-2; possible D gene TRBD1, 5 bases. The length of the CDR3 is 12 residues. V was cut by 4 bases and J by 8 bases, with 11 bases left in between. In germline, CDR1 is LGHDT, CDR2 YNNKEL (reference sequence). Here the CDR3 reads CASSRRVGGYTF. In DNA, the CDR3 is TGTGCCAGCAGCCGCAGGGTAGGGGGCTACACCTTC.